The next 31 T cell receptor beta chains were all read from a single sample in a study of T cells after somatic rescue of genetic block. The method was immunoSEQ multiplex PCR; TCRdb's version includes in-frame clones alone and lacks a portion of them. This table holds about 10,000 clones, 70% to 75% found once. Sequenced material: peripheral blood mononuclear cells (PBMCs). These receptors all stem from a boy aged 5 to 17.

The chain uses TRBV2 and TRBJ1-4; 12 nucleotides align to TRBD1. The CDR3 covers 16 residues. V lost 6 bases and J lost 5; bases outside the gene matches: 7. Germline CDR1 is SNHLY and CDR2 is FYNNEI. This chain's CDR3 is CASRPGQGAQNEKLFF. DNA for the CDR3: TGTGCCAGCAGACCGGGACAGGGGGCGCAGAATGAAAAACTGTTTTTT.

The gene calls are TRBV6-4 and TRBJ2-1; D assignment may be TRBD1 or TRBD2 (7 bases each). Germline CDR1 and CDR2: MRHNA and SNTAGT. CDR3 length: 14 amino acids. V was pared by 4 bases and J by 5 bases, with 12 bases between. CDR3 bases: TGTGCCAGCAGTGTCCAGGGGGGGCACAATGAGCAGTTCTTC. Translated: CASSVQGGHNEQFF.

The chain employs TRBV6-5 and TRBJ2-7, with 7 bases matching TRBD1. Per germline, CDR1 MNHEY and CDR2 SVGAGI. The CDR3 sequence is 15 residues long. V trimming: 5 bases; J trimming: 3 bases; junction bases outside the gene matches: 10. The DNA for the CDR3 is TGTGCCAGCAGTAAACCCGGACAGGCTGGCTACGAGCAGTACTTC. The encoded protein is CASSKPGQAGYEQYF.

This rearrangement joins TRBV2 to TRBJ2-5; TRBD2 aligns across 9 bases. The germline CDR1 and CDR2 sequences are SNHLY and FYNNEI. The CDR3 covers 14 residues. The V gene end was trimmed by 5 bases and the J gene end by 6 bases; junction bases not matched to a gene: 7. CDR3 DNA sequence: TGTGCCAGCAGTAAACTAGCGGGTGGACAGACCCAGTACTTC. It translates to CASSKLAGGQTQYF.

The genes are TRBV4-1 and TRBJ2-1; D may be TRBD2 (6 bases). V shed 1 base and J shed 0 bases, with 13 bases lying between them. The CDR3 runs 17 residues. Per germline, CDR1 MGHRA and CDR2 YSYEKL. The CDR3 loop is CASSQARGGVSYNEQFF. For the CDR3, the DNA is TGCGCCAGCAGCCAAGCTCGAGGCGGGGTCTCCTACAATGAGCAGTTCTTC.

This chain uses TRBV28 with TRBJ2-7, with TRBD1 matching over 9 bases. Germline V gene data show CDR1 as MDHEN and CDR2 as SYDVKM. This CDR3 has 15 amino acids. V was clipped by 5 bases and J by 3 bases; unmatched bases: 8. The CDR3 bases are TGTGCCAGCAGTCCACCGGGACAGGGAGACTACGAGCAGTACTTC. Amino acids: CASSPPGQGDYEQYF.

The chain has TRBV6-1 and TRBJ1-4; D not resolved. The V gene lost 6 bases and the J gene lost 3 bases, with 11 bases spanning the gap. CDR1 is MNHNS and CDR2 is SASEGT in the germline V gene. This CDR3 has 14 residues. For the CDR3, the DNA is TGTGCCAGCAGGAGAGGCGGAGCTAATGAAAAACTGTTTTTT. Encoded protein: CASRRGGANEKLFF.

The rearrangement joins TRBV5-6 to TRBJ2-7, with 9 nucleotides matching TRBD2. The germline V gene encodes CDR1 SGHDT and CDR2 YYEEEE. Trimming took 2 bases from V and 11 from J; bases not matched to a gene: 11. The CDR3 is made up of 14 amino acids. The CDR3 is CASSLYGLASLKYF. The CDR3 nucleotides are TGTGCCAGCAGCTTATACGGACTAGCGTCTCTGAAGTACTTC.

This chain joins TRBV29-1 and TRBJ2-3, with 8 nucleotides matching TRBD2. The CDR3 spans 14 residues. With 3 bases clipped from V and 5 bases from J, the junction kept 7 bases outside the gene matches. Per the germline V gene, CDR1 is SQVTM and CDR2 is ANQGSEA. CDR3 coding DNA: TGCAGCGTTGAGGGGTGGACTAGCCAAGATACGCAGTATTTT. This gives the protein CSVEGWTSQDTQYF.

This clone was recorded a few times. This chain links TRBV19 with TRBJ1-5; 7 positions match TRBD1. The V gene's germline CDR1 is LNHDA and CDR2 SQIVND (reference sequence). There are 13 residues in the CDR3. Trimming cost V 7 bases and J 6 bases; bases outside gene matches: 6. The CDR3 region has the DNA TGTGCCAGTACCGGACAGGCTGCTCAGCCCCAGCATTTT. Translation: CASTGQAAQPQHF.

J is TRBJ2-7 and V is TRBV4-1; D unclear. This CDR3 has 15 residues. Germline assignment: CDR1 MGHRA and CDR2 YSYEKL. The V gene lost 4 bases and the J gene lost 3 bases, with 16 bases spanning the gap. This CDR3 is CASSLRSYKDYEQYF. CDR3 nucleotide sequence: TGCGCCAGCAGCCTCCGGTCGTACAAGGACTACGAGCAGTACTTC.

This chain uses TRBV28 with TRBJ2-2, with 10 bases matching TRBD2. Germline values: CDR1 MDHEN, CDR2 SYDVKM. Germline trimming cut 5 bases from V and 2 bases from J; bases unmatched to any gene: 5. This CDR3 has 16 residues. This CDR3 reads CASSPWTSGNTGELFF. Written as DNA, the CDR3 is TGTGCCAGCAGTCCTTGGACTAGCGGCAACACCGGGGAGCTGTTTTTT.

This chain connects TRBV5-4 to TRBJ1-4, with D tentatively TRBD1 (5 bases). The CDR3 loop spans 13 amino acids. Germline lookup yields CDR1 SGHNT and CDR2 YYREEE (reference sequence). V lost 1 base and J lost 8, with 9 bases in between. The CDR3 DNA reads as TGTGCCAGCAGCTTGATCGGGGACGAAAAACTGTTTTTT. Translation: CASSLIGDEKLFF.

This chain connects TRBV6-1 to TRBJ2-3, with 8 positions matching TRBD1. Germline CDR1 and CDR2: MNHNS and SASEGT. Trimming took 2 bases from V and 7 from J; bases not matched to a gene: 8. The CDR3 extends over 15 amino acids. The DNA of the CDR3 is TGTGCCAGCAGTGAACAAAACAGGGGGTCCTATACGCAGTATTTT. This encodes CASSEQNRGSYTQYF.

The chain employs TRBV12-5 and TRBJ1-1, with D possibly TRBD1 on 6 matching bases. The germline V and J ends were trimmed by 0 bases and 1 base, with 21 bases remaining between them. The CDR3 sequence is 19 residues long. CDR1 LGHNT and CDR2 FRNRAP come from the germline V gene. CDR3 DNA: TGTGCTAGTGGTTTGGTCAGAGATCCTCGAGGACAGCCGAACACTGAAGCTTTCTTT. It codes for CASGLVRDPRGQPNTEAFF.

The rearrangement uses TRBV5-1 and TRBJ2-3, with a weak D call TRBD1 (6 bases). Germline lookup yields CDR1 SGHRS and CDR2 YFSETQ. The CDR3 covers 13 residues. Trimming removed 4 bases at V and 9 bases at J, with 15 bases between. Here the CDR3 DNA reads TGCGCCAGCAGCCGGGACATCCAGGAGACGCAGTATTTT. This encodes CASSRDIQETQYF.

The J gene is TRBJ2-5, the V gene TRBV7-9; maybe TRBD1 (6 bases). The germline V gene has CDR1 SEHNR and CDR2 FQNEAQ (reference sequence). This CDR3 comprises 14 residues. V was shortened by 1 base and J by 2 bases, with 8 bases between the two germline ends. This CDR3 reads CASSLGGPQETQYF. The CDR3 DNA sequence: TGTGCCAGCAGCTTAGGGGGGCCACAAGAGACCCAGTACTTC.

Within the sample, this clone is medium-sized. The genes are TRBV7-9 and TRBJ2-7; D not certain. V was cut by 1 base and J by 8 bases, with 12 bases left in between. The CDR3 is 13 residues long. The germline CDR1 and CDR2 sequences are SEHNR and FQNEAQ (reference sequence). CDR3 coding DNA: TGTGCCAGCAGCTTAGTCCGTGGGTATAAGCAGTACTTC. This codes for CASSLVRGYKQYF.

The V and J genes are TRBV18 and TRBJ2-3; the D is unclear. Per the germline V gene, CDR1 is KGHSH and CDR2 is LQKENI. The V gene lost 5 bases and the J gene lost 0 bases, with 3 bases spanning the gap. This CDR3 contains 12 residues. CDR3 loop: CASSSSTDTQYF. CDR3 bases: TGTGCCAGCTCAAGCAGCACAGATACGCAGTATTTT.

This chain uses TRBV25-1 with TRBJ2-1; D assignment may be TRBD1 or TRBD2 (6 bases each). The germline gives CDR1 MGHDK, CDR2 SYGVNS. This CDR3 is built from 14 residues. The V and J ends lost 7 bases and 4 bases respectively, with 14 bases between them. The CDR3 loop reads CASKDSGAYNEQFF. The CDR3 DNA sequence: TGTGCCAGCAAGGATTCGGGGGCATACAATGAGCAGTTCTTC.

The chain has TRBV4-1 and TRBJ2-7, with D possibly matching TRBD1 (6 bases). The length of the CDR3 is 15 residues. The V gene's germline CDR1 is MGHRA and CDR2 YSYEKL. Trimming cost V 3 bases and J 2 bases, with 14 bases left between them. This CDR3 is CASSQTGGGPYEQYF. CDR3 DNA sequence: TGCGCCAGCAGCCAGACAGGTGGGGGCCCCTACGAGCAGTACTTC.

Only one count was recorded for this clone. The CDR3 coding sequence is TGTGCCAGCAGCCCCCGGACAGGGGCCTACGAGCAGTACTTC. It encodes CASSPRTGAYEQYF. The V and J genes are TRBV11-2 and TRBJ2-7, with 9 bases lining up with TRBD1. The germline gives CDR1 SGHAT, CDR2 FQNNGV. This CDR3 has 14 residues. V shed 5 bases, J shed 2 bases, and the junction held 4 bases outside the gene matches.

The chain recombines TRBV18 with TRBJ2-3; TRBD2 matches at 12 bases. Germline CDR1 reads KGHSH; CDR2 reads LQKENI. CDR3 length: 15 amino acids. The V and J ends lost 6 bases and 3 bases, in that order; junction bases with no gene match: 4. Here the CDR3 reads CASSLLAGGTDTQYF. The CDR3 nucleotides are TGTGCCAGCTCCCTACTAGCGGGGGGTACAGATACGCAGTATTTT.

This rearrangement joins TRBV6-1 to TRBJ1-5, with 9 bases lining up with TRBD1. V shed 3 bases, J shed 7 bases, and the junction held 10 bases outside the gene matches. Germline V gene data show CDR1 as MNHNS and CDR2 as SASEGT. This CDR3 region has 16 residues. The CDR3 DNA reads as TGTGCCAGCAGTGATTACAGGGGGCGCTGGGAGCAGCCCCAGCATTTT. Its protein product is CASSDYRGRWEQPQHF.

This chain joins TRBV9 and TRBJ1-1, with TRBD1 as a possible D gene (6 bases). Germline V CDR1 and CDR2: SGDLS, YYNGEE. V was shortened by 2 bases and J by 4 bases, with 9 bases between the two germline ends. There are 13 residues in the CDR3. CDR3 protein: CASSVPGATEAFF. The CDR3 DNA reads TGTGCCAGCAGCGTCCCGGGGGCCACTGAAGCTTTCTTT.

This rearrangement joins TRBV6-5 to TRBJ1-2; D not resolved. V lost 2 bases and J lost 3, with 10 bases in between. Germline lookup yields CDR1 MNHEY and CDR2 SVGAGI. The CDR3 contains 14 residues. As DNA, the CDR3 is TGTGCCAGCAGTTACAGGAGGCGGGACTATGGCTACACCTTC. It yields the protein CASSYRRRDYGYTF.

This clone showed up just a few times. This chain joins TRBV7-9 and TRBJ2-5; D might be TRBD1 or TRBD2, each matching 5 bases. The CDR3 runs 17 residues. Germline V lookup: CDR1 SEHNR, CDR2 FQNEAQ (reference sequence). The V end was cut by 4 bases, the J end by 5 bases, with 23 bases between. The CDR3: CASSSPGTVASRETQYF. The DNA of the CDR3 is TGTGCCAGCAGCTCTCCCGGGACCGTGGCCAGCAGGGAGACCCAGTACTTC.

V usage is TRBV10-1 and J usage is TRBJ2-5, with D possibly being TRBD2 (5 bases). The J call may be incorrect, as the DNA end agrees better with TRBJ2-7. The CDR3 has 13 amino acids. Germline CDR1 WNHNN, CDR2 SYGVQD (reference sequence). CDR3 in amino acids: CASSFGRGYEQYF. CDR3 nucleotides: TGCGCCAGCAGCTTCGGACGGGGTTACGAGCAGTACTTC.

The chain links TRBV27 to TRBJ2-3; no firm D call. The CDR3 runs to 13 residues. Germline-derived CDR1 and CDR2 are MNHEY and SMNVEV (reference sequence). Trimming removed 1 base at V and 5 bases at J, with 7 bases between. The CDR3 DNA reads TGTGCCAGCAGTTTATTGGGGTTAGATACGCAGTATTTT. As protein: CASSLLGLDTQYF.

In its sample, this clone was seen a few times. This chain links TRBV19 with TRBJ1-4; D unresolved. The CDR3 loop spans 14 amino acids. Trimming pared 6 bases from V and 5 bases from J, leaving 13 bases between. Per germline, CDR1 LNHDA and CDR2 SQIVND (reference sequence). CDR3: CASSLTRKNEKLFF. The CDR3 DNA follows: TGTGCCAGTAGCCTTACCCGCAAGAATGAAAAACTGTTTTTT. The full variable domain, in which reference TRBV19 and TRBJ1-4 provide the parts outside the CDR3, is DGGITQSPKYLFRKEGQNVTLSCEQNLNHDAMYWYRQDPGQGLRLIYYSQIVNDFQKGDIAEGYSVSREKKESFPLTVTSAQKNPTAFYLCASSLTRKNEKLFFGSGTQLSVL.

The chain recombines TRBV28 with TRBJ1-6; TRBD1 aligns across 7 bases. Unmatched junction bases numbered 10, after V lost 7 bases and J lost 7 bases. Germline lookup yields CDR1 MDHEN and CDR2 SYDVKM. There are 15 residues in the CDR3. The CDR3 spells CASTPTGSRNSPLHF. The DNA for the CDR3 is TGTGCCAGCACCCCGACAGGGTCAAGGAATTCACCCCTCCACTTT.